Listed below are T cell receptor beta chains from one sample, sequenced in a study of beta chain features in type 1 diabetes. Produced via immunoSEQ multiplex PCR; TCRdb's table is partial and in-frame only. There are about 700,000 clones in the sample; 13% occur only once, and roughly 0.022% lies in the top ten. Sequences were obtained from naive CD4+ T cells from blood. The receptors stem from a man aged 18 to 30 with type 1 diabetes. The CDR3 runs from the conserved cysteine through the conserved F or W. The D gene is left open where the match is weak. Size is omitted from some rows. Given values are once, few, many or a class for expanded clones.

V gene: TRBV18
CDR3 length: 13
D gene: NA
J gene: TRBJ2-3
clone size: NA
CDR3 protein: CASSPLEADTQYF
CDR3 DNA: TGTGCCAGCTCGCCCCTAGAGGCGGATACGCAGTATTTT

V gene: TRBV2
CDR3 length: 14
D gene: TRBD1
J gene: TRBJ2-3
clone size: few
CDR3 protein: CASITGTGADTQYF
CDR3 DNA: TGTGCCAGCATTACCGGGACAGGGGCAGATACGCAGTATTTT

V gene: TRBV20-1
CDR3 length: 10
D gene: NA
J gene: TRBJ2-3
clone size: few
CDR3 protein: CSASTDTQYF
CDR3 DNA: TGCAGTGCCTCCACAGATACGCAGTATTTT

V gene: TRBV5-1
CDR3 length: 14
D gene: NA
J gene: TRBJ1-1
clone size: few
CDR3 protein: CASSLNSGSTEAFF
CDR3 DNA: TGCGCCAGCAGCTTGAACAGCGGATCTACTGAAGCTTTCTTT

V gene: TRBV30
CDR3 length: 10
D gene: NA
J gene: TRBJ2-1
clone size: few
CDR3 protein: CAWISGEQFF
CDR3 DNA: TGTGCCTGGATCTCCGGGGAGCAGTTCTTC

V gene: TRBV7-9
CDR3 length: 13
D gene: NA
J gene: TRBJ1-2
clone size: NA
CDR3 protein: CASSLAMDYGYTF
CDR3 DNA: TGTGCCAGCAGCTTAGCGATGGACTATGGCTACACCTTC

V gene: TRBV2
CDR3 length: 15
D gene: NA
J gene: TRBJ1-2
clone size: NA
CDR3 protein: CASSDGQYSYYGYTF
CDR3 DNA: TGTGCCAGCAGTGATGGGCAGTACTCCTACTATGGCTACACCTTC

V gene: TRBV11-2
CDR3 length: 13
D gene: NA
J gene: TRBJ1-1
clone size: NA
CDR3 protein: CASSLEAASRAFF
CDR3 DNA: TGTGCCAGCAGCTTAGAGGCGGCCTCCAGGGCTTTCTTT

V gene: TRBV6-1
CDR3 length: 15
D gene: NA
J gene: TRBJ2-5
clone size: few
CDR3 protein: CASSESRGRQETQYF
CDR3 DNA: TGTGCCAGCAGTGAATCCAGGGGACGGCAAGAGACCCAGTACTTC

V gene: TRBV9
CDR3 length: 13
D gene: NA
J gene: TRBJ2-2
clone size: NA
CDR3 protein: CASSVHSTGELFF
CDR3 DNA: TGTGCCAGCAGCGTACATAGTACCGGGGAGCTGTTTTTT

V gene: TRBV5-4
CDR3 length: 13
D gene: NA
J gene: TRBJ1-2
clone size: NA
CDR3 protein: CASSLKDHYGYTF
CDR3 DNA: TGTGCCAGCAGCTTGAAAGATCACTATGGCTACACCTTC

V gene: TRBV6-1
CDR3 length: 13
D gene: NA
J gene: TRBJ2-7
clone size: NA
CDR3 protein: CASSEGGLREQYF
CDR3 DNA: TGTGCCAGCAGTGAAGGAGGGCTGAGGGAGCAGTACTTC

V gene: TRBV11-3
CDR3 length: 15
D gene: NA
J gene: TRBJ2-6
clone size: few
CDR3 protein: CASSLIGSGANVLTF
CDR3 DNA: TGTGCCAGCAGCTTAATAGGCTCTGGGGCCAACGTCCTGACTTTC

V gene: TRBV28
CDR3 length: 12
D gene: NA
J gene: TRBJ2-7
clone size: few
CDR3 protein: CASSDLRDEQYF
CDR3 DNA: TGTGCCAGCAGTGACCTCAGGGACGAGCAGTACTTC

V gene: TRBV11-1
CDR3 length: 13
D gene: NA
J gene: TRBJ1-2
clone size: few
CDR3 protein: CASSFGRNYGYTF
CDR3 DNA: TGTGCCAGCAGCTTTGGCAGAAACTATGGCTACACCTTC

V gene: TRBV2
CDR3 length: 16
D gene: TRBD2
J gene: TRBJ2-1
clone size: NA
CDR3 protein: CASRHGTSGGNNEQFF
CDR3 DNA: TGTGCCAGCAGACATGGGACTAGCGGGGGGAACAATGAGCAGTTCTTC

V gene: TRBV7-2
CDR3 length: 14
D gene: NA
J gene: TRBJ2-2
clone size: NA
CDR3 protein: CASSLGGAGGELFF
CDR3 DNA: TGTGCCAGCAGCTTAGGAGGGGCAGGCGGGGAGCTGTTTTTT

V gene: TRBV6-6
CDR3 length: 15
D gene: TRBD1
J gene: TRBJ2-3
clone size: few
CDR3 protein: CASSYSGQVTDTQYF
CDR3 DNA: TGTGCCAGCAGTTACTCGGGACAGGTCACAGATACGCAGTATTTT

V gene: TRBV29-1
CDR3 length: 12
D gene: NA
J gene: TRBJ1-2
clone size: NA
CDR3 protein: CSVEDRNYDYTF
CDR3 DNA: TGCAGCGTTGAAGATAGAAACTATGACTACACCTTC

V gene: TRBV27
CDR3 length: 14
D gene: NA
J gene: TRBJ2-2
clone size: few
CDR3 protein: CASSPWQATGELFF
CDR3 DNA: TGTGCCAGCAGCCCCTGGCAGGCCACCGGGGAGCTGTTTTTT

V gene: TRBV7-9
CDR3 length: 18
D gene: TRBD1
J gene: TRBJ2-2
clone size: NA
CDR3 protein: CASSYQWTGAANTGELFF
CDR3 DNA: TGTGCCAGCAGTTATCAATGGACAGGGGCCGCGAACACCGGGGAGCTGTTTTTT

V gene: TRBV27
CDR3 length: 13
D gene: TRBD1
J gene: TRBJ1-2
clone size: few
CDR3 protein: CASSFNRGYGYTF
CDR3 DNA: TGTGCCAGCAGTTTCAACAGGGGTTATGGCTACACCTTC

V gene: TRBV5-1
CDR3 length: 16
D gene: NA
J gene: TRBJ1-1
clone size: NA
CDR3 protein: CASSPWGLRGNTEAFF
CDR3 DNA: TGCGCCAGCAGCCCGTGGGGACTTCGGGGGAACACTGAAGCTTTCTTT

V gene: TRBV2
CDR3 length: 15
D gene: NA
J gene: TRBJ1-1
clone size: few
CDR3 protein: CASSAEQGLNTEAFF
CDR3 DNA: TGTGCCAGCAGTGCCGAACAGGGCTTGAACACTGAAGCTTTCTTT

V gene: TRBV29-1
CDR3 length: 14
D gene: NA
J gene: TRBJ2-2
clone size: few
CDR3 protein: CSVETGRGTGELFF
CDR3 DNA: TGCAGCGTTGAAACCGGGCGCGGCACCGGGGAGCTGTTTTTT

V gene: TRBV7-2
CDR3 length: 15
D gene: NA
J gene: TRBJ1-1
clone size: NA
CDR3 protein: CASSLGVAMNTEAFF
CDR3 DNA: TGTGCCAGCAGCTTAGGTGTAGCAATGAACACTGAAGCTTTCTTT

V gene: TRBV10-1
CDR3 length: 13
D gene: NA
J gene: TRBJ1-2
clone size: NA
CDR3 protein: CASSEWEPRGYTF
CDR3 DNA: TGCGCCAGCAGTGAGTGGGAACCCCGAGGCTACACCTTC

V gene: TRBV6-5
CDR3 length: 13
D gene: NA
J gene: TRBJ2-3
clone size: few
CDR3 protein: CATQTGLTDTQYF
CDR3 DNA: TGTGCCACCCAAACGGGGCTCACAGATACGCAGTATTTT

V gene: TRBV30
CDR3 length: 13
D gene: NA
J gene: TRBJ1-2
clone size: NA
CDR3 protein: CAWAAAIDYGYTF
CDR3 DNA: TGTGCCTGGGCAGCGGCTATAGACTATGGCTACACCTTC

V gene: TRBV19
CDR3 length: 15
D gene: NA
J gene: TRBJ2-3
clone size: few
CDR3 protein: CASHGTGLAEDTQYF
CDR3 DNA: TGTGCCAGCCATGGCACCGGACTCGCAGAAGATACGCAGTATTTT

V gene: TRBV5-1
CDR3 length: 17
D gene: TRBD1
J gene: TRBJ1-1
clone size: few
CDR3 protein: CASSRAAGGGMNTEAFF
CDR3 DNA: TGCGCCAGCAGCAGGGCGGCAGGGGGCGGAATGAACACTGAAGCTTTCTTT

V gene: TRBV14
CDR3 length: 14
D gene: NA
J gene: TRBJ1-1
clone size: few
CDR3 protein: CASSQDIPAGEAFF
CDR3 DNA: TGTGCCAGCAGCCAAGATATCCCGGCCGGTGAAGCTTTCTTT

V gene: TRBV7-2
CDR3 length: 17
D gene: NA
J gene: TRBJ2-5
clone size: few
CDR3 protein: CASSLVGAGAGQETQYF
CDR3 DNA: TGTGCCAGCAGCTTAGTAGGGGCGGGGGCCGGCCAAGAGACCCAGTACTTC

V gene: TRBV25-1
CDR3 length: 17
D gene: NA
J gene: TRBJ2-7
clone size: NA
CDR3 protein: CASSVKFLRDPNYEQYF
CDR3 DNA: TGTGCCAGCAGTGTCAAGTTCCTCCGGGACCCTAACTACGAGCAGTACTTC

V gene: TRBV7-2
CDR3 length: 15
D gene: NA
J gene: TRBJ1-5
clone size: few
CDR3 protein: CANRGQVYSNQPQHF
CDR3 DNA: TGTGCCAACCGAGGGCAGGTATATAGCAATCAGCCCCAGCATTTT

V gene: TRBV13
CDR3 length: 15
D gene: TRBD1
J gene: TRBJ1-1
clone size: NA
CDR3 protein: CASSGMDRESSEAFF
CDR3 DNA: TGTGCCAGCAGCGGGATGGACAGGGAGTCTTCTGAAGCTTTCTTT

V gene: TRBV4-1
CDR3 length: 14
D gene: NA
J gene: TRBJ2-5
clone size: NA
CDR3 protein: CASSQDSRSETQYF
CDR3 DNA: TGCGCCAGCAGCCAAGATAGTAGATCCGAGACCCAGTACTTC

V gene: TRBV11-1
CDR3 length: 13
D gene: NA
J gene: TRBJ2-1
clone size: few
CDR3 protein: CASSLPQGNEQFF
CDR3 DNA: TGTGCCAGCAGCTTACCACAGGGAAATGAGCAGTTCTTC

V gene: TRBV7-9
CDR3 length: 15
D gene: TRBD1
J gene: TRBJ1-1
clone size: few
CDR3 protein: CASSHRGTEVREAFF
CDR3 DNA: TGTGCCAGCAGCCACCGCGGGACAGAAGTTAGAGAAGCTTTCTTT

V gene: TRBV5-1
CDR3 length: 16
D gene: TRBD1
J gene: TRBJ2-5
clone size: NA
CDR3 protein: CASSLGTGGLQETQYF
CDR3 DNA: TGCGCCAGCAGCTTAGGGACAGGGGGCCTACAAGAGACCCAGTACTTC

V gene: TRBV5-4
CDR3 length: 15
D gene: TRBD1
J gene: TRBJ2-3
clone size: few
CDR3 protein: CASSLASQGADTQYF
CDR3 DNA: TGTGCCAGCAGCTTGGCATCTCAGGGGGCAGATACGCAGTATTTT

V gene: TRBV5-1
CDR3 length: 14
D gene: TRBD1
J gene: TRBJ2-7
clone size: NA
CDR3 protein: CASKPGQGTYEQYF
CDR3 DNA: TGCGCCAGCAAACCGGGACAGGGGACCTACGAGCAGTACTTC

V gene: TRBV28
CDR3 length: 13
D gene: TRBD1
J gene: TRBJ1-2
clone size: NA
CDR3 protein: CASSSDRENGYTF
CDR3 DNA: TGTGCCAGCAGTTCGGACAGGGAGAACGGCTACACCTTC

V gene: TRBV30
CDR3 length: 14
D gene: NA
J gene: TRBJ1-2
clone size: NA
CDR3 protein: CAWSVLGRNYGYTF
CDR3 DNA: TGTGCCTGGAGTGTACTTGGCAGGAACTATGGCTACACCTTC

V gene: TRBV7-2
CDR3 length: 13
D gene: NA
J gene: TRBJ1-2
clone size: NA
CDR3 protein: CASSSPNRGGYTF
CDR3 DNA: TGTGCCAGCAGCTCGCCAAACAGAGGTGGCTACACCTTC

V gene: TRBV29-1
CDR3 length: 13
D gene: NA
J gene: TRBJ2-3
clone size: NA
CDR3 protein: CSVVLRGTDTQYF
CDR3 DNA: TGCAGCGTTGTTCTCAGAGGGACAGATACGCAGTATTTT

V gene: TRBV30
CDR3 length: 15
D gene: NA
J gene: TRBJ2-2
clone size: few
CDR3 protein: CAWSVGRARTGELFF
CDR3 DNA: TGTGCCTGGAGTGTGGGACGGGCTCGGACCGGGGAGCTGTTTTTT

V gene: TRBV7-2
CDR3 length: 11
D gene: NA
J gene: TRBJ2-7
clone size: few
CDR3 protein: CASSFTSEQYF
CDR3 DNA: TGTGCCAGCAGTTTTACGTCGGAGCAGTACTTC

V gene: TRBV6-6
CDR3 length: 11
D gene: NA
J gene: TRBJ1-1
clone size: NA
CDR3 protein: CASSDRNEAFF
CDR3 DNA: TGTGCCAGCAGTGACAGGAACGAGGCTTTCTTT

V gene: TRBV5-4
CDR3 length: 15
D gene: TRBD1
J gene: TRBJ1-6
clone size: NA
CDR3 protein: CASSLAGTDLSPLHF
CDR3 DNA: TGTGCCAGCAGCTTGGCTGGGACAGACCTTTCACCCCTCCACTTT

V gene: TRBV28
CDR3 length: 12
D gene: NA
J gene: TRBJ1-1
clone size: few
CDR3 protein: CASVGSGTEAFF
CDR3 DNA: TGTGCCTCCGTCGGGAGTGGCACTGAAGCTTTCTTT

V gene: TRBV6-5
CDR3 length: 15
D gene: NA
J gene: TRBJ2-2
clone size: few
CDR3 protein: CASSYGPWNTGELFF
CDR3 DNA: TGTGCCAGCAGTTACGGACCGTGGAACACCGGGGAGCTGTTTTTT

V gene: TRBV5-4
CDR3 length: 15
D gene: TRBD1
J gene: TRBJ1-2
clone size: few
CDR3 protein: CASSLGTGGNYGYTF
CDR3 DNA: TGTGCCAGCAGCTTAGGGACAGGGGGAAACTATGGCTACACCTTC